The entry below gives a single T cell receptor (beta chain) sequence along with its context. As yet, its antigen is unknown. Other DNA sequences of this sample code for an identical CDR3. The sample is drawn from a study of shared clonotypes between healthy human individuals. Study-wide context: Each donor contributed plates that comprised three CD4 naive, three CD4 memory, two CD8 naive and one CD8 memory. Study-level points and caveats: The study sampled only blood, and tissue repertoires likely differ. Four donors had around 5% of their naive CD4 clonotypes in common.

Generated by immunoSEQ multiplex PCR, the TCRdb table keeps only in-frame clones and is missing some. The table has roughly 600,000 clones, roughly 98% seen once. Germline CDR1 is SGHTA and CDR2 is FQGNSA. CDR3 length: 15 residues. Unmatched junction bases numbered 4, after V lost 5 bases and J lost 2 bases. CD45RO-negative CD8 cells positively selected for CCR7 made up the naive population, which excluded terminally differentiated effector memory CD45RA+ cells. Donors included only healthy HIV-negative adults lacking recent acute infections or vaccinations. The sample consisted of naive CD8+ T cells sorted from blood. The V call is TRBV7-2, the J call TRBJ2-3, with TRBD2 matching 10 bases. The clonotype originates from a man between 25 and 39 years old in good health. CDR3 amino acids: CASSPTSGSTDTQYF. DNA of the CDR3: TGTGCCAGCAGCCCGACTAGCGGGTCCACAGATACGCAGTATTTT.